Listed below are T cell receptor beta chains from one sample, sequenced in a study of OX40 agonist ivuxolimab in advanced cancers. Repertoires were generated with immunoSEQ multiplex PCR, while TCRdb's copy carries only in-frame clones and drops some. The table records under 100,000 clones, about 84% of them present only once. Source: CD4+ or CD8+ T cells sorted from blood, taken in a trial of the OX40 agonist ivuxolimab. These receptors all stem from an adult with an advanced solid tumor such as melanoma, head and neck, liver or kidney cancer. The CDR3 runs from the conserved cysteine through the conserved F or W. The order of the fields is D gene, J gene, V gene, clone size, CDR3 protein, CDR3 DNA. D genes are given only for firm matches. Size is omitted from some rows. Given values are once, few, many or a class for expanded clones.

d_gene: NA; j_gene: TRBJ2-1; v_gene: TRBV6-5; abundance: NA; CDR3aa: CASSEEYNEQFF; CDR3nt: TGTGCCAGCAGCGAGGAGTACAATGAGCAGTTCTTC
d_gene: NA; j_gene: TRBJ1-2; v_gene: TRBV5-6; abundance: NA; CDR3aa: CASSRRTGQIYGYTF; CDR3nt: TGTGCCAGCAGCCGGAGAACAGGACAGATTTATGGCTACACCTTC
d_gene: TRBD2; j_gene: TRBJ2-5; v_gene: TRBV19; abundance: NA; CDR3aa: CASSTYSGNQETQYF; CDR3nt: TGTGCCAGTAGTACGTATAGCGGGAACCAAGAGACCCAGTACTTC
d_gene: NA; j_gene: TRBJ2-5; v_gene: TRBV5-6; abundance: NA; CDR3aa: CASSLANGAETQYF; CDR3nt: TGTGCCAGCAGCTTGGCCAACGGGGCGGAGACCCAGTACTTC
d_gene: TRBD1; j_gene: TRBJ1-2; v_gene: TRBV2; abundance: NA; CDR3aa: CASRLQAGGIYGYTF; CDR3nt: TGTGCCAGCAGGCTACAGGCAGGGGGGATCTATGGCTACACCTTC
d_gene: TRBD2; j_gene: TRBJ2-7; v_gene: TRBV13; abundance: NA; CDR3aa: CASSPSGGGSYEQYF; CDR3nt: TGTGCCAGCAGCCCTAGCGGGGGGGGGTCCTACGAGCAGTACTTC
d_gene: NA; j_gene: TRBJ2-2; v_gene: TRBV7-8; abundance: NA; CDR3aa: CASSLGRADTGELFF; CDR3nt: TGTGCCAGCAGCTTAGGGCGGGCGGACACCGGGGAGCTGTTTTTT
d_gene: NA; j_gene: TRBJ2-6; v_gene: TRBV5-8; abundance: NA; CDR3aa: CASSLGAQTGANVLTF; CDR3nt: TGTGCCAGCAGCTTGGGTGCACAGACTGGGGCCAACGTCCTGACTTTC
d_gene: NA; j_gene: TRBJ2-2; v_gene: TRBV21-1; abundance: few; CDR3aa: CASSTGGPDTGELFF; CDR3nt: TGTGCCAGCAGCACTGGGGGGCCGGACACCGGGGAGCTGTTTTTT
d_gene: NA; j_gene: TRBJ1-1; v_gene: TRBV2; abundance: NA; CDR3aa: CASSRTVRTFF; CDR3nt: TGTGCCAGCTCCCGGACAGTGCGAACTTTCTTT
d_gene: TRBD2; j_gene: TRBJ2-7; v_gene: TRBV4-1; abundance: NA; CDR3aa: CASSLEPGLAGYEQYF; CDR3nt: TGCGCCAGCAGCCTAGAACCGGGACTAGCGGGCTACGAGCAGTACTTC
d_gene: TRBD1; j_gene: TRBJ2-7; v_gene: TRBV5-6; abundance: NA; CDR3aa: CASSLYRGRREQYF; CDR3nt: TGTGCCAGCAGCTTGTACAGGGGGCGTCGTGAGCAGTACTTC
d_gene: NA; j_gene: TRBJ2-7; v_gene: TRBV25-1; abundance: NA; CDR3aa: CASSPSGVAGEQYF; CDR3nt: TGTGCCAGCAGTCCCTCCGGAGTTGCCGGCGAGCAGTACTTC
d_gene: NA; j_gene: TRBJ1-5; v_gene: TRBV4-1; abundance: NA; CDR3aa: CASSPRPEGIDQPQHF; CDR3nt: TGCGCCAGCAGCCCCCGGCCGGAGGGGATCGATCAGCCCCAGCATTTT
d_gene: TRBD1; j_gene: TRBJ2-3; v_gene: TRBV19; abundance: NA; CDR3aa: CASSDTAGQGTDTQYF; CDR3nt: TGTGCCAGTAGTGATACCGCCGGACAGGGCACAGATACGCAGTATTTT
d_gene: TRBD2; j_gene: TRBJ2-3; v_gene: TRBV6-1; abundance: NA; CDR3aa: CASSVAGGPDTQYF; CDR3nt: TGTGCCAGCAGTGTTGCGGGGGGGCCAGATACGCAGTATTTT
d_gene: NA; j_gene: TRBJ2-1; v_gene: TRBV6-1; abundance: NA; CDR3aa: CASSEVGVSFTEQFF; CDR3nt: TGTGCCAGCAGTGAAGTTGGGGTTAGCTTCACTGAGCAGTTCTTC
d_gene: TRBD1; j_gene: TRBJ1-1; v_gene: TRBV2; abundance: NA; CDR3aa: CASSEARGLGQGASEAFF; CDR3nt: TGTGCCAGCAGTGAAGCGCGGGGGTTGGGACAGGGGGCATCTGAAGCTTTCTTT
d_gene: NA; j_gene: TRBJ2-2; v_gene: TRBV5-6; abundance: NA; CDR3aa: CASSSIRRGVRTGELFF; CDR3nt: TGTGCCAGCAGCTCCATTCGGCGGGGAGTACGGACCGGGGAGCTGTTTTTT
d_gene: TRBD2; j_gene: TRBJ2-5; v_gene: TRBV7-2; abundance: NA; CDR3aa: CASSLASWREIETQYF; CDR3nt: TGTGCCAGCAGCTTAGCAAGCTGGCGGGAGATTGAGACCCAGTACTTC
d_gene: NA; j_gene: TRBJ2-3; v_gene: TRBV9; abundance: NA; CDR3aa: CASSVVGEISTDTQYF; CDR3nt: TGTGCCAGCAGCGTAGTTGGTGAGATTAGCACAGATACGCAGTATTTT
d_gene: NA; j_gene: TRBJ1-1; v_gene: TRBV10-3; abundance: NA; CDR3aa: CAITIGLATEAFF; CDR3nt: TGTGCCATCACCATAGGCCTAGCAACTGAAGCTTTCTTT
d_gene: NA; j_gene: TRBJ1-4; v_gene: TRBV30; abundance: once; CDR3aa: CAWSVRGKLFF; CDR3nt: TGTGCCTGGAGTGTACGTGGGAAACTGTTTTTT
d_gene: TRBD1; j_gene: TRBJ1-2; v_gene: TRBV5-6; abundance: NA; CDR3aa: CASSSGQTNYGYTF; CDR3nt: TGTGCCAGCAGCTCGGGACAGACAAACTATGGCTACACCTTC
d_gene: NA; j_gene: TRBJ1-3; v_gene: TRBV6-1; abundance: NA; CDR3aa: CASNSRGSGNTIYF; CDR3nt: TGTGCCAGCAACAGCCGGGGCTCTGGAAACACCATATATTTT
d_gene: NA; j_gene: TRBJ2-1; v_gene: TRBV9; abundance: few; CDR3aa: CASSVISGGLSYNEQFF; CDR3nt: TGTGCCAGCAGCGTAATCTCCGGGGGGCTTTCCTACAATGAGCAGTTCTTC
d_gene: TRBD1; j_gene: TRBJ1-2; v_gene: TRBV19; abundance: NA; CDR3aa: CASRRDRDGYTF; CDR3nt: TGTGCCAGTAGGCGAGACAGGGACGGCTACACCTTC
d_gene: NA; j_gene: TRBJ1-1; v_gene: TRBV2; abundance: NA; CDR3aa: CASRARGVMNTEAFF; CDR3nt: TGTGCCAGCAGAGCCCGTGGAGTCATGAACACTGAAGCTTTCTTT
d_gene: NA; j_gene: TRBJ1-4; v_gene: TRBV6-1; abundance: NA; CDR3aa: CASSEAAGKSEKLFF; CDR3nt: TGTGCCAGCAGTGAAGCCGCGGGAAAAAGTGAAAAACTGTTTTTT
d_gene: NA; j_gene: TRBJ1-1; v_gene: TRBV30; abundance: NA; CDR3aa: CAWNEMNTEAFF; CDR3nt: TGTGCCTGGAATGAAATGAACACTGAAGCTTTCTTT
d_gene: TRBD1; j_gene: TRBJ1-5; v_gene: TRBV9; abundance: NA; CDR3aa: CVSSVGQANQPQHF; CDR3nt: TGTGTCAGCAGCGTAGGACAGGCCAATCAGCCCCAGCATTTT
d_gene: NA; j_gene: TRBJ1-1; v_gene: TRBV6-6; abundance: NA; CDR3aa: CASSYFGSNTEAFF; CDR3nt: TGTGCCAGCAGTTACTTTGGATCGAACACTGAAGCTTTCTTT
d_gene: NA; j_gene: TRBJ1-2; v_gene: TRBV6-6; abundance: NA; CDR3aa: CASSNRDKSGYTF; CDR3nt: TGTGCCAGCAGCAACCGGGACAAAAGTGGCTACACCTTC
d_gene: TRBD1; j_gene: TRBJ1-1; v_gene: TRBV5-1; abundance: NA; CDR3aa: CASSLGVGTGKVAEAFF; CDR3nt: TGCGCCAGCAGCTTGGGTGTCGGGACAGGGAAGGTCGCTGAAGCTTTCTTT
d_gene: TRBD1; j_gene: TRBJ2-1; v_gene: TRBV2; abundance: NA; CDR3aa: CASSPRQGGLNEQFF; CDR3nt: TGTGCCAGCAGTCCTCGACAGGGCGGCCTAAATGAGCAGTTCTTC
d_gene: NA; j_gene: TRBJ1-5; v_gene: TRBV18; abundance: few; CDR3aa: CASSPTRDQPQHF; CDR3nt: TGTGCCAGCTCACCAACCAGAGATCAGCCCCAGCATTTT
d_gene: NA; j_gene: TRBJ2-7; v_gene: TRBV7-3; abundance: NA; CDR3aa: CASSLPNSEQYF; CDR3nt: TGTGCCAGCAGCTTACCCAATAGCGAGCAGTACTTC
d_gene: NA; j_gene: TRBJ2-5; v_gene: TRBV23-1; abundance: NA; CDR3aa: CASSQSLEAGYQETQYF; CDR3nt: TGCGCCAGCAGTCAATCCCTCGAGGCAGGGTACCAAGAGACCCAGTACTTC
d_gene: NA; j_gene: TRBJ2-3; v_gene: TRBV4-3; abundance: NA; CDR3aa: CASSQDGGGLTDTQYF; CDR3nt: TGCGCCAGCAGCCAAGATGGCGGGGGCCTCACAGATACGCAGTATTTT
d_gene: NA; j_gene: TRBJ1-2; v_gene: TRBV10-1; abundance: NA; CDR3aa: CASSESGTPYGYTF; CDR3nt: TGCGCCAGCAGTGAGTCCGGGACCCCCTATGGCTACACCTTC
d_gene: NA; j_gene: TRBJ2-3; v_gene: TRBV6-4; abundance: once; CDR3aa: CASSSMGQGDWGQYF; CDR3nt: TGTGCCAGCAGTTCGATGGGCCAGGGGGACTGGGGGCAGTATTTT
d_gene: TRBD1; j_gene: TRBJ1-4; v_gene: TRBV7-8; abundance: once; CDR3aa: CASSSPDRDSLTNEKLFF; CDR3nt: TGTGCCAGCAGCTCCCCGGACAGGGACAGCTTAACTAATGAAAAACTGTTTTTT
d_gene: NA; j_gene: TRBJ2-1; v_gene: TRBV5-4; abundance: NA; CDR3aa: CASSRTDNEQFF; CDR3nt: TGTGCCAGCAGCAGGACAGATAATGAGCAGTTCTTC
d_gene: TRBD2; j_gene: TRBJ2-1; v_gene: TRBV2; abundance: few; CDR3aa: CASSEALAGKGQFF; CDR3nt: TGTGCCAGCAGTGAGGCTCTAGCGGGAAAAGGGCAGTTCTTC
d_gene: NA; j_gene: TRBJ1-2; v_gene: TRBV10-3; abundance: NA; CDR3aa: CAIRATGGGYTF; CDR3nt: TGTGCCATCAGAGCGACAGGAGGTGGCTACACCTTC
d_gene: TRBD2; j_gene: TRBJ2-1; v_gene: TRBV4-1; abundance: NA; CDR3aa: CASSQGLAGNEQFF; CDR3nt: TGCGCCAGCAGCCAAGGACTAGCAGGCAATGAGCAGTTCTTC
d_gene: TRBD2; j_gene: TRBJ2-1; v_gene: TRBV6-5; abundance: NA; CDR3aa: CATLGGGGSYNEQFF; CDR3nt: TGTGCCACCCTCGGCGGCGGGGGATCCTACAATGAGCAGTTCTTC
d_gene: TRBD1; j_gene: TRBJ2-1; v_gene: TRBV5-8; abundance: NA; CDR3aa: CASSHRGLFYNEQFF; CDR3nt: TGTGCCAGCAGCCACAGGGGGCTTTTCTACAATGAGCAGTTCTTC